The 11 T cell receptor beta chains presented below share a single source sample, sequenced in a study of blood T cell repertoires in COVID-19. Some clones are missing from TCRdb's copy, which holds only in-frame ones; the method was immunoSEQ multiplex PCR. The sample yields 110,000 to 150,000 clones, 84% seen once. Sequencing input: peripheral blood. These receptors came from a woman aged 80 or over in a cohort sampled during active or convalescent COVID-19.

The count of this clone is one. V is TRBV5-1 and J is TRBJ1-3; weak D call: TRBD1 (6 bases). The CDR3 spans 16 residues. The V gene's germline CDR1 is SGHRS and CDR2 YFSETQ. V lost 4 bases and J lost 0, with 14 bases in between. The CDR3 protein is CASSPGHASSGNTIYF. The CDR3 DNA sequence: TGCGCCAGCAGCCCGGGACACGCGAGCTCTGGAAACACCATATATTTT.

The V call is TRBV2, the J call TRBJ2-2, with a possible D match to TRBD1 (5 bases). Germline V gene lookup returns CDR1 SNHLY and CDR2 FYNNEI. Deletions cut 7 bases from V and 1 base from J, with 10 bases between. The CDR3 is 14 amino acids. CDR3 protein: CASIQGENTGELFF. DNA for the CDR3: TGTGCCAGCATCCAAGGGGAGAACACCGGGGAGCTGTTTTTT.

This sequence joins TRBV6-5 and TRBJ2-5; 7 bases align to TRBD1. Germline V gene sequence: CDR1 MNHEY, CDR2 SVGAGI. CDR3 length: 13 amino acids. The V and J ends lost 5 bases and 7 bases, in that order; junction bases with no gene match: 7. CDR3: CASSKTGPSTQYF. Here the CDR3 DNA reads TGTGCCAGCAGTAAGACAGGGCCCTCGACCCAGTACTTC.

This rearrangement joins TRBV10-3 to TRBJ2-7; D might be TRBD1 (5 bases). Germline CDR1 ENHRY, CDR2 SYGVKD. This CDR3 has 12 amino acids. V lost 2 bases, J lost 3 bases, and 5 bases lay in between. The CDR3 bases are TGTGCCATCAGTGAGAGGGGCTACGAGCAGTACTTC. Protein sequence: CAISERGYEQYF.

The chain joins TRBV4-2 to TRBJ2-5, with 9 nucleotides matching TRBD2. This CDR3 is 16 amino acids long. CDR1 is LGHNA, CDR2 YNFKEQ, per germline. V trimming: 3 bases; J trimming: 5 bases; junction bases outside the gene matches: 10. The CDR3 coding sequence is TGTGCCAGCAGCCAGGAACCGGGACTAGCTGGCGAGACCCAGTACTTC. Its translation: CASSQEPGLAGETQYF.

The V and J genes are TRBV2 and TRBJ1-1; D remains ambiguous. The CDR3 runs to 13 residues. The V and J ends lost 10 bases and 0 bases respectively, with 12 bases between them. Germline lookup yields CDR1 SNHLY and CDR2 FYNNEI. CDR3 residues: CATSVSLNTEAFF. CDR3 nucleotides: TGTGCCACTTCGGTGAGCCTGAACACTGAAGCTTTCTTT.

The CDR3 spells CASSARTGGGLYGYTF. The CDR3 coding sequence is TGTGCCAGCAGCGCCCGGACAGGGGGCGGTCTCTATGGCTACACCTTC. This chain connects TRBV5-6 to TRBJ1-2, with TRBD1 matching 11 bases. This CDR3 contains 16 residues. Unmatched junction bases numbered 9, after V lost 4 bases and J lost 4 bases. Looked up from germline, CDR1 is SGHDT and CDR2 is YYEEEE.

The chain uses TRBV9 and TRBJ2-1; 9 bases match TRBD1. Germline CDR1 reads SGDLS; CDR2 reads YYNGEE. Trimming cost V 4 bases and J 3 bases; bases outside gene matches: 2. This CDR3 has 14 residues. This CDR3 reads CASSRQGGYNEQFF. The CDR3 DNA reads as TGTGCCAGCAGCCGACAGGGGGGCTACAATGAGCAGTTCTTC.

The chain joins TRBV14 to TRBJ1-5, with TRBD1 identical over 8 bases. The CDR3 is 15 amino acids. The J segment lost 4 bases and the V segment lost 5 bases, leaving 7 bases of the junction unmatched. Germline values: CDR1 SGHDN, CDR2 FVKESK. Here the CDR3 reads CASSSDGTGNQPQHF. The CDR3 region has the DNA TGTGCCAGCAGCTCTGACGGGACAGGTAATCAGCCCCAGCATTTT. The complete variable domain, with remaining parts taken from reference TRBV14 and TRBJ1-5, reads EAGVTQFPSHSVIEKGQTVTLRCDPISGHDNLYWYRRVMGKEIKFLLHFVKESKQDESGMPNNRFLAERTGGTYSTLKVQPAELEDSGVYFCASSSDGTGNQPQHFGDGTRLSIL.

V usage is TRBV29-1 and J usage is TRBJ1-2; 9 bases agree with TRBD1. Germline trimming cut 6 bases from V and 6 bases from J; bases unmatched to any gene: 8. This CDR3 has 13 residues. Germline V gene data show CDR1 as SQVTM and CDR2 as ANQGSEA. CDR3: CSVERTGVHGYTF. The CDR3 bases are TGCAGCGTGGAAAGGACAGGGGTTCATGGCTACACCTTC.

The chain has TRBV20-1 and TRBJ2-7; D is undetermined. Per germline, CDR1 DFQATT and CDR2 SNEGSKA (reference sequence). The length of the CDR3 is 11 residues. Between the trimmed V and J ends, which lost 1 base and 6 bases, there was a span of 7 bases. The CDR3 is CSARVVGEQYF. CDR3 coding DNA: TGCAGTGCTAGAGTGGTCGGCGAGCAGTACTTC.